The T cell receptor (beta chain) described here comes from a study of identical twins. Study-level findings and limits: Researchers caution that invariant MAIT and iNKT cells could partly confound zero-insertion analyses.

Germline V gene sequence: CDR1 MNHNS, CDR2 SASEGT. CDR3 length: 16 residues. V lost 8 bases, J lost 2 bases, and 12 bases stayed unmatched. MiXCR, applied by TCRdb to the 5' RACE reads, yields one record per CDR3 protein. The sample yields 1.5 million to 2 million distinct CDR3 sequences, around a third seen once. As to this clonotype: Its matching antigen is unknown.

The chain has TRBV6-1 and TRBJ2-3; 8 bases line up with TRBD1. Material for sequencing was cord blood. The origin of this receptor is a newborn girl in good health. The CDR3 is CASRPPSTGVTDTQYF. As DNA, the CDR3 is TGTGCCAGCCGACCCCCCTCGACAGGGGTCACAGATACGCAGTATTTT.